This TCR beta chain was documented in a study of T-cell reconstitution after alpha-beta-depleted transplantation in children. This clonotype has just a few counts. Trimming cost V 5 bases and J 6 bases; bases outside gene matches: 9. The CDR3 covers 16 residues. Germline CDR1 SGHTA, CDR2 FQGNSA. Unique molecular identifiers were incorporated during preparation of the TCRbeta library. TCRdb used MiXCR to reprocess the PCR reads, holding one entry per CDR3 protein. The sample consists of roughly 350,000 distinct CDR3 sequences, 15% to 20% of them appearing once. The rearrangement links TRBV7-2 to TRBJ2-2, with 10 nucleotides matching TRBD2. The sequence was obtained from a male patient between 2 and 15 years old who had a stem cell transplant for acute lymphoblastic leukemia, so the T cells may come from the graft donor. Sequences were derived from PBMCs, mostly from graft donor cells, sampled 360 days after TCRalphabeta/CD19-depleted stem cell transplant. CDR3 coding DNA: TGTGCCAGCAGCCTCTCTAGCGGGAGTACAGCCGGGGAGCTGTTTTTT. It encodes CASSLSSGSTAGELFF.